What follows are 32 T cell receptor beta chains derived from one specimen sequenced in a study of a mutant IDH1 vaccine in newly diagnosed glioma. Their recognized antigens are unknown. Time point indicated: week 23, last vaccination. Every single dose of the vaccine, 300 ug of mutant IDH1 20-mer peptide, came with topical imiquimod. Profiled with immunoSEQ multiplex PCR; TCRdb holds only in-frame clones, not every one. This sample carries tens of thousands of clones, approximately 78% of them seen once, and the ten largest clones take roughly an eighth. Here the sequenced sample was PBMCs, taken from a glioma patient whose treatment included an IDH1 peptide vaccine. These receptors were collected from a man younger than 40 with glioma.

The CDR3, as DNA: TGTGCCAGCAGCAAAACTAGCGGGAGACCAGATACGCAGTATTTT. This translates into CASSKTSGRPDTQYF. The chain links TRBV5-4 to TRBJ2-3; 11 positions agree with TRBD2. Germline trimming cut 4 bases from V and 4 bases from J; bases unmatched to any gene: 5. The germline gives CDR1 SGHNT, CDR2 YYREEE (reference sequence). The CDR3 totals 15 residues. Based on the CDR3 plus reference TRBV5-4 and TRBJ2-3, the full variable domain is ETGVTQSPTHLIKTRGQQVTLRCSSQSGHNTVSWYQQALGQGPQFIFQYYREEENGRGNFPPRFSGLQFPNYSSELNVNALELDDSALYLCASSKTSGRPDTQYFGPGTRLTVL.

The chain links TRBV5-4 to TRBJ1-4; a possible D gene is TRBD1 (5 bases). CDR1 and CDR2 from the germline V gene are SGHNT and YYREEE (reference sequence). There are 15 residues in the CDR3. Trimming shortened V by 3 bases and J by 8 bases, and 17 bases separated the two germline ends. In DNA form, the CDR3 reads TGTGCCAGCAGCTCTTCAGGGAAAGGAGAGGAAAAACTGTTTTTT. Residues: CASSSSGKGEEKLFF.

The chain recombines TRBV6-6 with TRBJ2-3; 8 bases are a match to TRBD1. CDR1 is MNHNY and CDR2 is SVGAGI in the germline V gene (reference sequence). V trimming: 8 bases; J trimming: 7 bases; junction bases outside the gene matches: 2. This CDR3 has 11 amino acids. This CDR3 is CASGTGNTQYF. Written as DNA, the CDR3 is TGTGCCAGCGGGACAGGCAATACGCAGTATTTT.

The CDR3 sequence: CASSLDPGLVLEELFF. The CDR3 DNA reads as TGTGCCAGCAGCTTGGACCCCGGACTAGTTCTTGAGGAGCTGTTTTTT. The chain joins TRBV5-4 to TRBJ2-2; 7 nucleotides agree with TRBD2. The CDR3 has 16 amino acids. Germline values: CDR1 SGHNT, CDR2 YYREEE (reference sequence). Losses at the gene ends were 0 bases for V and 10 bases for J; bases not matched to a gene: 12.

Concerning this clone itself: The identical CDR3 is also encoded by other nucleotide sequences in the sample. This chain joins TRBV5-4 and TRBJ2-7; 7 bases align to TRBD2. The CDR3 is 15 amino acids. CDR1 is SGHNT and CDR2 is YYREEE in the germline V gene (reference sequence). The V segment lost 0 bases and the J segment 11 bases; nucleotides outside the gene matches: 14. This CDR3 is CASSLGGLAGERKYF. CDR3 nucleotides: TGTGCCAGCAGCTTGGGTGGGCTGGCGGGAGAGAGAAAGTACTTC.

By proportion, this clone is medium-sized. The J gene is TRBJ1-1, the V gene TRBV9; D is perhaps TRBD1 (5 bases). The germline gives CDR1 SGDLS, CDR2 YYNGEE. V lost 0 bases, J lost 2 bases, and 20 bases lay in between. The CDR3 has 18 residues. Here the CDR3 reads CASSVEKAVSRGNTEAFF. The CDR3 DNA is TGTGCCAGCAGCGTAGAAAAGGCAGTCTCTAGGGGAAACACTGAAGCTTTCTTT. The whole variable domain, filled in from reference TRBV9 and TRBJ1-1, reads DSGVTQTPKHLITATGQRVTLRCSPRSGDLSVYWYQQSLDQGLQFLIQYYNGEERAKGNILERFSAQQFPDLHSELNLSSLELGDSALYFCASSVEKAVSRGNTEAFFGQGTRLTVV.

The V call is TRBV5-1, the J call TRBJ2-7; 10 nucleotides agree with TRBD1. The germline gives CDR1 SGHRS, CDR2 YFSETQ. The CDR3 is 14 amino acids. The V segment lost 4 bases and the J segment 3 bases; nucleotides outside the gene matches: 4. CDR3 DNA sequence: TGCGCCAGCAGCGCCGGGACAGGGGACTACGAGCAGTACTTC. It is translated as CASSAGTGDYEQYF.

This chain links TRBV7-8 with TRBJ2-7, with 8 bases aligning to TRBD2. The CDR3 is 19 residues long. V trimming: 5 bases; J trimming: 1 base; junction bases outside the gene matches: 19. Looked up from germline, CDR1 is SGHVS and CDR2 is FQNEAQ. As DNA, the CDR3 is TGTGCCAGCAGCCTCCCGGTAGGTGCGGGAGGCCTCGGATCCTACGAGCAGTACTTC. It yields the protein CASSLPVGAGGLGSYEQYF. Variable domain in full (rest from reference TRBV7-8 and TRBJ2-7): GAGVSQSPRYKVAKRGQDVALRCDPISGHVSLFWYQQALGQGPEFLTYFQNEAQLDKSGLPSDRFFAERPEGSVSTLKIQRTQQEDSAVYLCASSLPVGAGGLGSYEQYFGPGTRLTVT.

This clone was observed a handful of times. In nucleotides, the CDR3 is TGCGCCAGCAGCCCCCAGGTGGCAGGGGGCGGAAAGACCCAGTACTTC. It is translated as CASSPQVAGGGKTQYF. The rearrangement joins TRBV5-1 to TRBJ2-5; 8 bases map to TRBD1. The CDR3 length is 16 residues. Germline V gene lookup returns CDR1 SGHRS and CDR2 YFSETQ. The V gene end was trimmed by 4 bases and the J gene end by 6 bases; junction bases not matched to a gene: 14.

V and J are TRBV9 and TRBJ1-1, with 9 bases identical to TRBD1. Germline V gene data show CDR1 as SGDLS and CDR2 as YYNGEE. CDR3 size: 17 residues. The V gene end was trimmed by 4 bases and the J gene end by 1 base; junction bases not matched to a gene: 11. The CDR3 region has the DNA TGTGCCAGCAGCCTCCGTAGCGGACAGGGGTGGAACACTGAAGCTTTCTTT. This gives the protein CASSLRSGQGWNTEAFF. Full variable domain (outside the CDR3, taken from reference TRBV9 and TRBJ1-1): DSGVTQTPKHLITATGQRVTLRCSPRSGDLSVYWYQQSLDQGLQFLIQYYNGEERAKGNILERFSAQQFPDLHSELNLSSLELGDSALYFCASSLRSGQGWNTEAFFGQGTRLTVV.

The V gene is TRBV5-1, the J gene TRBJ1-4; 7 bases match TRBD1. The CDR3 contains 14 residues. CDR1 is SGHRS, CDR2 YFSETQ, per germline. J lost 8 bases, V lost 2 bases, and 6 bases had no gene match. As DNA, the CDR3 is TGCGCCAGCAGCTTACGACAGGGTGACGAAAAACTGTTTTTT. Its protein product is CASSLRQGDEKLFF.

The chain joins TRBV30 to TRBJ2-1, with a weak D call TRBD2 (6 bases). With 3 bases removed from V and 8 bases from J, the gap between germline ends came to 17 bases. Looked up from germline, CDR1 is GTSNPN and CDR2 is SVGIG (reference sequence). The CDR3 sequence is 14 residues long. CDR3 in DNA: TGTGCCTGGAGGAAGGCCCTAGCGACCGATGAGCAGTTCTTC. Its translation: CAWRKALATDEQFF.

The CDR3 region is CASSPWETQYF. The CDR3 DNA reads TGTGCCAGCAGCCCCTGGGAGACCCAGTACTTC. The chain is built from TRBV7-2 and TRBJ2-5; D unresolved. The CDR3 sequence is 11 residues long. Trimming shortened V by 5 bases and J by 5 bases, and 6 bases separated the two germline ends. Germline V lookup: CDR1 SGHTA, CDR2 FQGNSA.

The V and J genes are TRBV5-6 and TRBJ1-3; 9 bases match TRBD1. Looked up from germline, CDR1 is SGHDT and CDR2 is YYEEEE. Unmatched junction bases numbered 6, after V lost 3 bases and J lost 2 bases. CDR3 length: 16 residues. The CDR3 loop is CASSSTGGLAGNTIYF. CDR3 DNA: TGTGCCAGCAGCTCGACAGGGGGTTTAGCTGGAAACACCATATATTTT.

The count of this clone is one. V and J are TRBV6-4 and TRBJ1-2; D may be TRBD1 (5 bases). V lost 2 bases and J 8 bases, leaving 21 bases between the germline ends. The CDR3 length is 16 residues. The germline gives CDR1 MRHNA, CDR2 SNTAGT. The chain's CDR3 is CASSDGAGRDNRGYTF. Written as DNA, the CDR3 is TGTGCCAGCAGTGACGGGGCGGGGAGAGATAATAGAGGCTACACCTTC.

This chain links TRBV6-6 with TRBJ2-2; 14 bases map to TRBD2. V lost 8 bases to trimming and J lost 5 bases; unmatched junction nucleotides: 7. This CDR3 region has 16 residues. Germline V gives CDR1 MNHNY, CDR2 SVGAGI (reference sequence). CDR3 in amino acids: CASLPGLAGVTGELFF. The CDR3 DNA reads TGTGCCAGCTTACCGGGACTAGCGGGAGTAACCGGGGAGCTGTTTTTT.

The rearrangement links TRBV7-2 to TRBJ2-7, with TRBD2 matching 7 bases. This CDR3 is built from 13 residues. After removal of 5 bases from V and 2 bases from J, the junction contained 3 bases not matched to a gene. Germline V lookup: CDR1 SGHTA, CDR2 FQGNSA. CDR3 DNA: TGTGCCAGCAGCCGCGGGGGTCCCTACGAGCAGTACTTC. It codes for CASSRGGPYEQYF.

This sequence joins TRBV6-6 and TRBJ2-3; D not certain. Trimming stripped 0 bases from V and 4 bases from J, with 14 bases between. The CDR3 runs to 16 residues. Germline V CDR1 and CDR2: MNHNY, SVGAGI (reference sequence). The CDR3 DNA reads TGTGCCAGCAGTTACTCGAACTCCCTCGGAGCAGATACGCAGTATTTT. This gives the protein CASSYSNSLGADTQYF.

The chain couples TRBV5-1 to TRBJ2-1; D call uncertain. Germline CDR1 and CDR2: SGHRS and YFSETQ. The CDR3 consists of 12 residues. Trimming pared 0 bases from V and 6 bases from J, leaving 4 bases between. The CDR3 nucleotides read TGCGCCAGCAGCTTGGTTGTCAATGAGCAGTTCTTC. It codes for CASSLVVNEQFF. Full variable domain (missing parts from reference TRBV5-1 and TRBJ2-1): KAGVTQTPRYLIKTRGQQVTLSCSPISGHRSVSWYQQTPGQGLQFLFEYFSETQRNKGNFPGRFSGRQFSNSRSEMNVSTLELGDSALYLCASSLVVNEQFFGPGTRLTVL.

The genes are TRBV7-2 and TRBJ2-3, with a tentative D call TRBD2 (5 bases). The CDR3 is 14 amino acids. The V gene's germline CDR1 is SGHTA and CDR2 FQGNSA. V shed 3 bases and J shed 1 base, with 8 bases lying between them. The CDR3 region has the DNA TGTGCCAGCAGCTTGAACGGGGGCACAGATACGCAGTATTTT. Its translation: CASSLNGGTDTQYF.

This chain connects TRBV10-1 to TRBJ1-1, with D uncertain. Per the germline V gene, CDR1 is WNHNN and CDR2 is SYGVQD (reference sequence). The ends were cut back, 5 bases at V and 4 bases at J, with 17 bases in the middle. CDR3 length: 15 residues. The CDR3 region is CASSTVTDSGTEAFF. DNA of the CDR3: TGCGCCAGCAGTACCGTGACCGACTCGGGCACTGAAGCTTTCTTT.

The chain carries TRBV2 and TRBJ2-7; TRBD1 matches 8 bases. The CDR3 extends over 17 amino acids. V was clipped by 0 bases and J by 3 bases; unmatched bases: 10. In germline, CDR1 is SNHLY, CDR2 FYNNEI. In DNA form, the CDR3 reads TGTGCCAGCAGTGAAGCGCACGGCAGGGGGCGCGACTACGAGCAGTACTTC. Its protein is CASSEAHGRGRDYEQYF.

The genes are TRBV7-9 and TRBJ1-4, with D unclear. Germline V lookup: CDR1 SEHNR, CDR2 FQNEAQ (reference sequence). The ends were cut back, 1 base at V and 0 bases at J, with 9 bases in the middle. The CDR3 consists of 16 residues. CDR3 protein: CASSLGTGATNEKLFF. CDR3 DNA sequence: TGTGCCAGCAGCTTAGGGACTGGGGCAACTAATGAAAAACTGTTTTTT.

The sample holds a few counts of this clone. V usage is TRBV2 and J usage is TRBJ1-1; a possible D gene is TRBD1 (5 bases). The CDR3 consists of 14 residues. In germline, CDR1 is SNHLY, CDR2 FYNNEI. V gave up 5 bases and J gave up 1 base, with 11 bases separating them. In DNA, the CDR3 is TGTGCCAGCAGTTCTTGGGACTCGAACACTGAAGCTTTCTTT. Its translation: CASSSWDSNTEAFF.

CDR3 amino acids: CASSMLGQGWIGYNEQFF. The CDR3 region has the DNA TGTGCCAGCAGCATGTTGGGACAGGGGTGGATAGGCTACAATGAGCAGTTCTTC. The rearrangement uses TRBV5-4 and TRBJ2-1; 10 bases line up with TRBD1. J gave up 3 bases and V 4 bases, and 13 bases lay outside the gene matches. This CDR3 has 18 residues. The V gene's germline CDR1 is SGHNT and CDR2 YYREEE (reference sequence). The full variable domain, completed using reference TRBV5-4 and TRBJ2-1, is ETGVTQSPTHLIKTRGQQVTLRCSSQSGHNTVSWYQQALGQGPQFIFQYYREEENGRGNFPPRFSGLQFPNYSSELNVNALELDDSALYLCASSMLGQGWIGYNEQFFGPGTRLTVL.

The chain couples TRBV6-1 to TRBJ2-7; TRBD2 aligns across 11 bases. This CDR3 region has 14 residues. CDR1 and CDR2 (germline): MNHNS, SASEGT. J was trimmed by 6 bases and V by 10 bases; bases with no gene match: 11. The CDR3 coding sequence is TGTGCCACAGGACATTTAGCGGGAGGGGGCGAGCAGTACTTC. This sequence encodes CATGHLAGGGEQYF.

J is TRBJ1-1 and V is TRBV28, with TRBD1 identical over 7 bases. Germline V gene data show CDR1 as MDHEN and CDR2 as SYDVKM. There are 12 residues in the CDR3. With V trimmed by 7 bases and J by 13 bases, 12 bases remained unmatched. This CDR3 is CASNQGGTVLFF. The CDR3 region has the DNA TGTGCCAGCAACCAGGGGGGGACAGTGCTTTTCTTT.

The rearrangement links TRBV19 to TRBJ2-2, with 11 bases aligning to TRBD2. The V gene's germline CDR1 is LNHDA and CDR2 SQIVND (reference sequence). The CDR3 contains 16 residues. The trim removed 10 bases at V and 6 bases at J, leaving 13 bases unmatched. CDR3 DNA sequence: TGTGCCACTACGACTAGCGGGATTTCCAAGGCCGGGGAGCTGTTTTTT. The encoded protein is CATTTSGISKAGELFF.

The chain couples TRBV6-5 to TRBJ1-3; tentatively, D is TRBD1 (6 bases). CDR3 length equals 14 residues. CDR1 and CDR2 from the germline V gene are MNHEY and SVGAGI. V lost 2 bases and J 2 bases, leaving 7 bases between the germline ends. The CDR3 here is CASSYRGPGNTIYF. The CDR3 region has the DNA TGTGCCAGCAGTTACCGGGGGCCTGGAAACACCATATATTTT.

The genes are TRBV7-2 and TRBJ1-3, with 7 bases matching TRBD1. This CDR3 is 15 amino acids long. CDR1 and CDR2 from the germline V gene are SGHTA and FQGNSA. Trimming removed 4 bases from V and 3 bases from J; junction bases left unmatched: 6. CDR3 sequence reads: CASSSGQHLGNTIYF. In DNA form, the CDR3 reads TGTGCCAGCAGCTCGGGACAGCACCTTGGAAACACCATATATTTT.

The chain employs TRBV29-1 and TRBJ2-5; D may be TRBD2 (6 bases). V lost 8 bases to trimming and J lost 4 bases, with 8 bases between them. Germline values: CDR1 SQVTM, CDR2 ANQGSEA. The CDR3 loop spans 10 amino acids. CDR3 loop: CSSGGETQYF. CDR3 DNA: TGCAGCTCCGGGGGAGAGACCCAGTACTTC. The full variable domain, with the rest looked up from reference TRBV29-1 and TRBJ2-5, is SAVISQKPSRDICQRGTSLTIQCQVDSQVTMMFWYRQQPGQSLTLIATANQGSEATYESGFVIDKFPISRPNLTFSTLTVSNMSPEDSSIYLCSSGGETQYFGPGTRLLVL.

The V and J genes are TRBV4-1 and TRBJ1-3; D is undetermined. Per the germline V gene, CDR1 is MGHRA and CDR2 is YSYEKL. The V and J ends lost 5 bases and 2 bases respectively, with 10 bases between them. The length of the CDR3 is 14 residues. The CDR3 DNA reads as TGCGCCAGCAGCTCGGACTTGACTGGAAACACCATATATTTT. It yields the protein CASSSDLTGNTIYF.